A single sample gave rise to the 21 T cell receptor beta chains below, sequenced in a study of blood T cell repertoires in COVID-19. Generated by immunoSEQ multiplex PCR, the TCRdb table keeps only in-frame clones and is missing some. Among about 270,000 clones, around nine tenths were seen once, and the ten largest hold about 8.6%. The specimen was peripheral blood. The source of these receptors is a man aged 35 to 55 with active or convalescent COVID-19.

V and J are TRBV5-1 and TRBJ2-3, with 7 nucleotides matching TRBD1. The CDR3 has 14 residues. V lost 5 bases, J lost 1 base, and 4 bases stayed unmatched. Germline CDR1 SGHRS, CDR2 YFSETQ. CDR3 bases: TGCGCCAGCAGAAGTGGGACAGGCACAGATACGCAGTATTTT. It is translated as CASRSGTGTDTQYF.

The V call is TRBV27, the J call TRBJ2-3, with 9 bases identical to TRBD2. Germline V lookup: CDR1 MNHEY, CDR2 SMNVEV (reference sequence). Trimming cost V 6 bases and J 4 bases; bases outside gene matches: 8. The CDR3 extends over 15 amino acids. The CDR3 sequence is CASRGLARVADTQYF. For the CDR3, the DNA is TGTGCCAGCAGGGGACTAGCTCGAGTGGCAGATACGCAGTATTTT.

Turning to this clone: Other DNA sequences in this sample translate to the same CDR3. The genes are TRBV18 and TRBJ1-2, with 7 bases that match TRBD1. After removal of 1 base from V and 3 bases from J, the junction contained 2 bases not matched to a gene. This CDR3 is 14 amino acids long. Germline V gives CDR1 KGHSH, CDR2 LQKENI. The CDR3 nucleotides read TGTGCCAGCTCACCACGCGACAGGGACTATGGCTACACCTTC. The encoded protein is CASSPRDRDYGYTF.

The chain has TRBV11-3 and TRBJ2-7, with 8 nucleotides matching TRBD2. J was trimmed by 1 base and V by 1 base; bases with no gene match: 3. CDR1 is SGHNT, CDR2 YENEEA, per germline. This CDR3 contains 15 residues. CDR3 sequence (DNA): TGTGCCAGCAGCTTAGGAGCGGGAGTTTCCTACGAGCAGTACTTC. It encodes CASSLGAGVSYEQYF.

The chain's CDR3 is CASSREGYTEAFF. The DNA of the CDR3 is TGTGCCAGCAGTCGAGAGGGTTATACTGAAGCTTTCTTT. The rearrangement links TRBV27 to TRBJ1-1; D is unclear. Germline CDR1 and CDR2: MNHEY and SMNVEV (reference sequence). Trimming took off 5 bases at V and 5 bases at J, with 12 bases between the two ends. This CDR3 is built from 13 residues.

The genes are TRBV4-1 and TRBJ1-6, with a weak D call TRBD1 (6 bases). V was pared by 4 bases and J by 7 bases, with 11 bases between. This CDR3 is 14 amino acids long. In germline, CDR1 is MGHRA, CDR2 YSYEKL. This CDR3 reads CASSLQTGNSPLHF. The CDR3, as DNA: TGCGCCAGCAGCCTACAAACAGGGAATTCACCCCTCCACTTT.

The rearrangement joins TRBV24-1 to TRBJ2-5; 8 bases line up with TRBD2. Germline V gene lookup returns CDR1 KGHDR and CDR2 SFDVKD. This CDR3 has 15 amino acids. The V gene end was trimmed by 7 bases and the J gene end by 4 bases; junction bases not matched to a gene: 10. The CDR3 sequence is CATSAGGGIGETQYF. CDR3 DNA sequence: TGTGCCACCAGCGCGGGAGGAGGGATAGGAGAGACCCAGTACTTC.

CDR3: CASSQESRLGRDIFGQFF. In DNA form, the CDR3 reads TGCGCCAGCAGCCAAGAAAGTCGGCTAGGCAGGGATATCTTCGGGCAGTTCTTC. This chain connects TRBV4-1 to TRBJ2-1; TRBD1 is a possible D gene (5 bases). V lost 0 bases, J lost 12 bases, and 27 bases lay in between. The CDR3 loop spans 18 amino acids. Germline V lookup: CDR1 MGHRA, CDR2 YSYEKL.

The chain has TRBV6-5 and TRBJ1-2, with 9 nucleotides matching TRBD1. With V trimmed by 6 bases and J by 4 bases, 6 bases remained unmatched. The CDR3 extends over 14 amino acids. The germline gives CDR1 MNHEY, CDR2 SVGAGI. The CDR3: CASRNGQGTYGYTF. CDR3 DNA: TGTGCCAGCAGAAACGGACAGGGGACCTATGGCTACACCTTC.

This chain joins TRBV28 and TRBJ1-2; 12 nucleotides agree with TRBD1. This CDR3 is 16 amino acids long. J was trimmed by 6 bases and V by 4 bases; bases with no gene match: 9. Germline CDR1 MDHEN, CDR2 SYDVKM. CDR3 region: CASSSSGTGGRNGYTF. DNA for the CDR3: TGTGCCAGCAGTTCCTCCGGGACAGGGGGCAGAAATGGCTACACCTTC.

This sequence joins TRBV2 and TRBJ2-1; TRBD2 matches 8 bases. The CDR3 has 14 residues. The germline V gene encodes CDR1 SNHLY and CDR2 FYNNEI. The V gene end was trimmed by 8 bases and the J gene end by 12 bases; junction bases not matched to a gene: 15. CDR3 DNA: TGTGCCAGCGCCCCCCAGCTAGCGGGTATCTCGCAGTTCTTC. Its protein is CASAPQLAGISQFF.

The genes are TRBV5-1 and TRBJ2-2, with 7 bases matching TRBD2. J lost 0 bases, V lost 4 bases, and 3 bases had no gene match. Germline V gives CDR1 SGHRS, CDR2 YFSETQ. The CDR3 has 15 amino acids. CDR3 DNA sequence: TGCGCCAGCAGCGCAGGACTAGCGAACACCGGGGAGCTGTTTTTT. It translates to CASSAGLANTGELFF.

The chain joins TRBV30 to TRBJ1-4, with 9 bases fitting TRBD1. Germline V gene lookup returns CDR1 GTSNPN and CDR2 SVGIG (reference sequence). V dropped 5 bases and J dropped 6; count of bases not matched to a gene: 4. This CDR3 has 13 amino acids. CDR3 residues: CAWGTGYDEKLFF. CDR3 coding DNA: TGTGCCTGGGGGACAGGGTACGATGAAAAACTGTTTTTT.

The chain joins TRBV5-1 to TRBJ1-4; 8 nucleotides align to TRBD1. Germline V gene sequence: CDR1 SGHRS, CDR2 YFSETQ. After removal of 0 bases from V and 5 bases from J, the junction contained 12 bases not matched to a gene. This CDR3 comprises 18 residues. In DNA, the CDR3 is TGCGCCAGCAGCTTGGGATTGGGGGCCTGGACAGGGAATGAAAAACTGTTTTTT. Translating gives CASSLGLGAWTGNEKLFF.

J is TRBJ1-3 and V is TRBV15; TRBD1 matches at 7 bases. The CDR3 contains 16 residues. Losses at the gene ends were 5 bases for V and 1 base for J; bases not matched to a gene: 8. CDR1 LNHNV and CDR2 YYDKDF come from the germline V gene (reference sequence). The CDR3, as DNA: TGTGCCACCAGCGACACGATGACAGGGTCTGGAAACACCATATATTTT. Translating it yields CATSDTMTGSGNTIYF.

The V gene is TRBV18, the J gene TRBJ1-4; unclear D gene. The germline V and J ends were trimmed by 5 bases and 0 bases, with 10 bases remaining between them. CDR3 length: 15 amino acids. Germline-derived CDR1 and CDR2 are KGHSH and LQKENI. DNA for the CDR3: TGTGCCAGCTCAAGAGGATACGCAACTAATGAAAAACTGTTTTTT. The encoded protein is CASSRGYATNEKLFF.

This rearrangement joins TRBV5-1 to TRBJ2-5; maybe TRBD1 (6 bases). The CDR3 sequence is 15 residues long. Trimming stripped 0 bases from V and 2 bases from J, with 11 bases between. From germline, CDR1 is SGHRS and CDR2 YFSETQ. The CDR3: CASSLAGQGQETQYF. CDR3 sequence (DNA): TGCGCCAGCAGCTTGGCGGGACAAGGACAAGAGACCCAGTACTTC.

The J gene is TRBJ1-1, the V gene TRBV15; D is ambiguous. This CDR3 is 15 amino acids long. V was clipped by 4 bases and J by 6 bases, with 18 bases between them. Germline assignment: CDR1 LNHNV and CDR2 YYDKDF (reference sequence). The CDR3 sequence is CATSTLQYRGAEAFF. The CDR3 region has the DNA TGTGCCACCAGCACATTACAGTACCGCGGGGCTGAAGCTTTCTTT.

This chain links TRBV7-9 with TRBJ1-2; 7 nucleotides line up with TRBD1. The CDR3 runs 15 residues. Losses at the gene ends were 5 bases for V and 6 bases for J; bases not matched to a gene: 12. CDR1 is SEHNR and CDR2 is FQNEAQ in the germline V gene (reference sequence). CDR3 in DNA: TGTGCCAGCAGCCGCGGACAGGCCCTCGGGGATGGCTACACCTTC. Its protein product is CASSRGQALGDGYTF.

The chain joins TRBV5-6 to TRBJ2-5; 7 bases fit TRBD2. The CDR3 totals 18 residues. Germline V gene lookup returns CDR1 SGHDT and CDR2 YYEEEE. V shed 6 bases and J 3 bases; nucleotides not matched to a gene: 20. This chain's CDR3 is CASIPWGGEPNGKETQYF. CDR3 coding DNA: TGTGCCAGCATACCTTGGGGGGGAGAGCCGAACGGGAAAGAGACCCAGTACTTC.

The V call is TRBV4-1, the J call TRBJ2-7; 7 positions agree with TRBD1. V shed 4 bases, J shed 2 bases, and the junction held 5 bases outside the gene matches. CDR1 and CDR2 from the germline V gene are MGHRA and YSYEKL. The CDR3 length is 14 residues. In nucleotides, the CDR3 is TGCGCCAGCAGCCGCCCGCAGGGGGCCTACGAGCAGTACTTC. Translating gives CASSRPQGAYEQYF.